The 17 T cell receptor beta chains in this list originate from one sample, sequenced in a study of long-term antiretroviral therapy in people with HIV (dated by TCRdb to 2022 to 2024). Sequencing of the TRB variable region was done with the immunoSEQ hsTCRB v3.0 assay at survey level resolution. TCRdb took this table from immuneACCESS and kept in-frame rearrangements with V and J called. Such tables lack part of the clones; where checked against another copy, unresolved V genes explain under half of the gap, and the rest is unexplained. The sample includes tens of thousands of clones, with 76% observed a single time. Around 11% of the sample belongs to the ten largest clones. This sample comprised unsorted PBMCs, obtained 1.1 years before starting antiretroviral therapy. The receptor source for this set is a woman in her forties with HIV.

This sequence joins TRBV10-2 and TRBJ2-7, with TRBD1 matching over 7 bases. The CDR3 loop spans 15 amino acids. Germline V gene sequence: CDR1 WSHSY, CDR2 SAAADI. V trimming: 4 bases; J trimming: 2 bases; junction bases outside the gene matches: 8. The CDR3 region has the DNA TGCGCCAGCAGTGGAACAGGGGTCTTCCCCTACGAGCAGTACTTC. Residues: CASSGTGVFPYEQYF.

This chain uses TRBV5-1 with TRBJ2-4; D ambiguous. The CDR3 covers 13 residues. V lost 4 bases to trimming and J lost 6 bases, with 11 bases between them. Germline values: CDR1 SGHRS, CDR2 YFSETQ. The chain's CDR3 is CASSTLPRNIQYF. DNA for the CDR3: TGCGCCAGCAGCACCTTACCTAGAAACATTCAGTACTTC.

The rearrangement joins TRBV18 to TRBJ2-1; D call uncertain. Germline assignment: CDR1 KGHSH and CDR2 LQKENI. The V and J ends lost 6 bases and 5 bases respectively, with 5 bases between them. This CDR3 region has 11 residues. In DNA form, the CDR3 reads TGTGCCAGCTCCTCTAACAATGAGCAGTTCTTC. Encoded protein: CASSSNNEQFF.

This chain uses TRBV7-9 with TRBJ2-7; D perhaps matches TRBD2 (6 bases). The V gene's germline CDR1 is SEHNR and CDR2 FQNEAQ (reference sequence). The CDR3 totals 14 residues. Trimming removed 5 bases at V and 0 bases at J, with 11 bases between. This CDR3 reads CASSPGGSSYEQYF. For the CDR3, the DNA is TGTGCCAGCAGCCCCGGGGGTAGCTCCTACGAGCAGTACTTC. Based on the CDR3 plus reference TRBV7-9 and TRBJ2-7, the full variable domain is DTGVSQNPRHKITKRGQNVTFRCDPISEHNRLYWYRQTLGQGPEFLTYFQNEAQLEKSRLLSDRFSAERPKGSFSTLEIQRTEQGDSAMYLCASSPGGSSYEQYFGPGTRLTVT.

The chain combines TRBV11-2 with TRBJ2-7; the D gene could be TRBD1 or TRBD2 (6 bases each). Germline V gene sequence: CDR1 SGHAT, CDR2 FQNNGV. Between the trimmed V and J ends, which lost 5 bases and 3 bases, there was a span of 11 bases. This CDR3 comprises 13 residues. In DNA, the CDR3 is TGTGCCAGCAGCCCCAGGGGAGGCTACGAGCAGTACTTC. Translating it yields CASSPRGGYEQYF.

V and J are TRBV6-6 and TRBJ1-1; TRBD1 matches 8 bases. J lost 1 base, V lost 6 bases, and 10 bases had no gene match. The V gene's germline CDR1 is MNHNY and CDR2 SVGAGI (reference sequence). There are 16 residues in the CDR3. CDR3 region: CASSRSTGTGNTEAFF. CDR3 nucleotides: TGTGCCAGCAGCCGATCAACAGGGACAGGGAACACTGAAGCTTTCTTT.

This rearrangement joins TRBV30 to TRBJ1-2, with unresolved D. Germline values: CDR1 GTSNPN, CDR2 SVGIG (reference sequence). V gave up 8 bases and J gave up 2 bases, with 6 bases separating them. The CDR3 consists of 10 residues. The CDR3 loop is CALGNYGYTF. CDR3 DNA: TGTGCCCTGGGCAACTATGGCTACACCTTC. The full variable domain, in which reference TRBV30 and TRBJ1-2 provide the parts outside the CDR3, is SQTIHQWPATLVQPVGSPLSLECTVEGTSNPNLYWYRQAAGRGLQLLFYSVGIGQISSEVPQNLSASRPQDRQFILSSKKLLLSDSGFYLCALGNYGYTFGSGTRLTVV.

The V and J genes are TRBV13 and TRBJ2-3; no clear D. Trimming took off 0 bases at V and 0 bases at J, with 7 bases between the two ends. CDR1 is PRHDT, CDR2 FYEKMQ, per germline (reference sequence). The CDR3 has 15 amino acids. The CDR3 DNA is TGTGCCAGCAGCTTAGGGAGCCATAGCACAGATACGCAGTATTTT. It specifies CASSLGSHSTDTQYF.

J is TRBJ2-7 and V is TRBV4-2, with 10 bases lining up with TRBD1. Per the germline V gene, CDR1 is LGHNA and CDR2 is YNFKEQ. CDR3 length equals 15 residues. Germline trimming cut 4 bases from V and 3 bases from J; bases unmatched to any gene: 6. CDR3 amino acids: CASSPPGQGIYEQYF. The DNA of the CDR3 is TGTGCCAGCAGCCCTCCGGGACAGGGGATCTACGAGCAGTACTTC.

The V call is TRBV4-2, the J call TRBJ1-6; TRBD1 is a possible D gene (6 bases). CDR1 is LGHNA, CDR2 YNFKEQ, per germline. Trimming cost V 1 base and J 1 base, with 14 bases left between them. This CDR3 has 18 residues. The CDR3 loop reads CASSQGVRGQSYNSPLHF. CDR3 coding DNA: TGTGCCAGCAGCCAAGGGGTTCGGGGGCAATCCTATAATTCACCCCTCCACTTT.

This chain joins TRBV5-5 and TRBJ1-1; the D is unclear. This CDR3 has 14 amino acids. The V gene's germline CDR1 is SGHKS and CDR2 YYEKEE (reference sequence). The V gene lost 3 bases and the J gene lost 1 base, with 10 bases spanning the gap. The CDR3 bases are TGTGCCAGCAGCTGGCAGCTATGGAACACTGAAGCTTTCTTT. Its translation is CASSWQLWNTEAFF.

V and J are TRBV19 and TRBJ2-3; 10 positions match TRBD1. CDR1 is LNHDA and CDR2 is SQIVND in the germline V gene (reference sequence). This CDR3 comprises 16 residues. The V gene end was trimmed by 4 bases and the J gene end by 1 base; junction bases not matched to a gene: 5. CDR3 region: CASSKDRGIGTDTQYF. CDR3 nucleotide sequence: TGTGCCAGTAGTAAGGACAGGGGGATAGGCACAGATACGCAGTATTTT.

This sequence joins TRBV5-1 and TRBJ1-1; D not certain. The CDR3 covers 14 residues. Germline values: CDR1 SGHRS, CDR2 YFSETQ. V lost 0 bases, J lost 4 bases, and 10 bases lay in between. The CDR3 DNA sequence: TGCGCCAGCAGCTTGGCCGGTGATGGCACTGAAGCTTTCTTT. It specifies CASSLAGDGTEAFF.

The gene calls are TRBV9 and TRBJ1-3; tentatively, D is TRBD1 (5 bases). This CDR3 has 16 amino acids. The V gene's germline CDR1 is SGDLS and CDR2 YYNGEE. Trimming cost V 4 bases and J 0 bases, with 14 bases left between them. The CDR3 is CASSPGTRPSGNTIYF. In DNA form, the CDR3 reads TGTGCCAGCAGCCCCGGGACCCGCCCCTCTGGAAACACCATATATTTT.

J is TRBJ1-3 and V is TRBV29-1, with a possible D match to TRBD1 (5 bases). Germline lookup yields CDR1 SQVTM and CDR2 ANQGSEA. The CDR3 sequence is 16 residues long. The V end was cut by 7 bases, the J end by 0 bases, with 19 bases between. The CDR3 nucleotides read TGCAGCGCCCACGCCAGGGAACTGAGCTCTGGAAACACCATATATTTT. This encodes CSAHARELSSGNTIYF.

The CDR3 coding sequence is TGTGCCAGCAGCTTTCTGGGACAATCAGATTATGGCTACACCTTC. Translation: CASSFLGQSDYGYTF. The chain employs TRBV7-9 and TRBJ1-2, with TRBD1 as a possible D gene (6 bases). V lost 3 bases to trimming and J lost 5 bases, with 16 bases between them. The CDR3 extends over 15 amino acids. Germline V gives CDR1 SEHNR, CDR2 FQNEAQ (reference sequence).

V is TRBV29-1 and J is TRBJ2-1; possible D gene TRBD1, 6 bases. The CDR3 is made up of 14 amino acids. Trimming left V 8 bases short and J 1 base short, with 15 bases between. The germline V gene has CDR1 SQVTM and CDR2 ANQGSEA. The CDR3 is CSSSQGGSYNEQFF. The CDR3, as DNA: TGCAGCTCCTCACAGGGTGGGTCCTACAATGAGCAGTTCTTC.